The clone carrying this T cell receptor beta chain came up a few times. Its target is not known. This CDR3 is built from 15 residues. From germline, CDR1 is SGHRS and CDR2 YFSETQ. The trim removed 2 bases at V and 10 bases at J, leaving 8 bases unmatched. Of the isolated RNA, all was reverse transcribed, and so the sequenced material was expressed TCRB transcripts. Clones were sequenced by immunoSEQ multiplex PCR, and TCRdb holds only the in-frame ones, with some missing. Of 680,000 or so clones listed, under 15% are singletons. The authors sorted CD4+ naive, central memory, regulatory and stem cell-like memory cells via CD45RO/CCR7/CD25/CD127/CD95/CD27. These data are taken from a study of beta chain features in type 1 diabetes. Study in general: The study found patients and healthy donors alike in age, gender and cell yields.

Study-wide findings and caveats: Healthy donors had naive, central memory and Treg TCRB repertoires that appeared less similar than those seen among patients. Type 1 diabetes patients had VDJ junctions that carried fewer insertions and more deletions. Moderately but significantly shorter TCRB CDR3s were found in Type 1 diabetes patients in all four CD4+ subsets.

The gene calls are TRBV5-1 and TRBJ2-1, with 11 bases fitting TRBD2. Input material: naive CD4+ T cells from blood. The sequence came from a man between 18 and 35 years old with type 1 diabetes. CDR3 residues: CASSFLAGGDREQFF. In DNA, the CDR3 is TGCGCCAGCAGCTTCCTAGCGGGGGGAGATAGGGAGCAGTTCTTC.